Below are 21 T cell receptor beta chains sequenced from a single sample in a study of T cell repertoires in cytomegalovirus infection. TCRdb itself ran the reads through MiXCR, one entry per CDR3 protein. The sample has 250,000 to 300,000 distinct CDR3 sequences; roughly 24% are singletons. The sample taken for sequencing was PBMCs. The receptors here all came from a human donor in good health (CMV status not recorded). Some clones in this sample may be carry-over from other donors' samples.

This clonotype appeared many times. This chain links TRBV11-1 with TRBJ2-7; D is tentatively TRBD1 or TRBD2 (5 bases each). Germline assignment: CDR1 SGHAT and CDR2 FQDESV (reference sequence). The ends were cut back, 5 bases at V and 3 bases at J, with 23 bases in the middle. The CDR3 length is 17 residues. DNA of the CDR3: TGTGCCAGCAGCCGTGGGGGTTCCGGTGGGAATTTCTACGAGCAGTACTTC. Translated, it gives CASSRGGSGGNFYEQYF.

This clonotype was picked up a small number of times. The gene calls are TRBV29-1 and TRBJ2-1; 8 bases fit TRBD2. Germline values: CDR1 SQVTM, CDR2 ANQGSEA. Trimming removed 5 bases from V and 5 bases from J; junction bases left unmatched: 2. This CDR3 contains 12 residues. CDR3 sequence reads: CSVSGGDNEQFF. The CDR3, as DNA: TGCAGCGTTTCCGGGGGGGACAATGAGCAGTTCTTC.

This chain uses TRBV19 with TRBJ2-2; perhaps TRBD1 as D (7 bases). This CDR3 spans 17 amino acids. Germline CDR1 reads LNHDA; CDR2 reads SQIVND (reference sequence). V gave up 1 base and J gave up 2 bases, with 14 bases separating them. The DNA of the CDR3 is TGTGCCAGTAGTATAGGCAGGGGGGTCCTTAACACCGGGGAGCTGTTTTTT. It codes for CASSIGRGVLNTGELFF.

This clonotype has only a few counts. V and J are TRBV28 and TRBJ2-7, with D hard to call. Germline loops: CDR1 MDHEN, CDR2 SYDVKM. Trimming pared 5 bases from V and 0 bases from J, leaving 5 bases between. This CDR3 has 12 residues. The DNA for the CDR3 is TGTGCCAGCAGTGCAGTCTCCTACGAGCAGTACTTC. It encodes CASSAVSYEQYF.

The chain recombines TRBV25-1 with TRBJ2-2; 9 bases match TRBD1. The trim removed 6 bases at V and 3 bases at J, leaving 5 bases unmatched. Germline loops: CDR1 MGHDK, CDR2 SYGVNS. This CDR3 contains 15 residues. The CDR3 here is CASRTGGSYTGELFF. CDR3 DNA: TGTGCCAGCAGGACAGGGGGATCGTACACCGGGGAGCTGTTTTTT.

This clonotype was found a few times. The V and J genes are TRBV5-1 and TRBJ1-6; D ambiguous. Germline CDR1 and CDR2: SGHRS and YFSETQ. The CDR3 is 14 residues long. V was pared by 6 bases and J by 9 bases, with 16 bases between. The chain's CDR3 is CASNEGNGISPLHF. For the CDR3, the DNA is TGCGCCAGCAACGAGGGAAATGGCATTTCACCCCTCCACTTT.

The chain links TRBV6-2 or TRBV6-3 to TRBJ2-7; D not certain. The CDR3 extends over 11 amino acids. Germline CDR1 MNHEY, CDR2 SVGEGT. V lost 2 bases to trimming and J lost 4 bases, with 3 bases between them. The CDR3: CASSYHYEQYF. The CDR3 DNA sequence: TGTGCCAGCAGTTACCATTACGAGCAGTACTTC.

V is TRBV12-3 or TRBV12-4 and J is TRBJ1-2; TRBD1 matches at 8 bases. J lost 4 bases, V lost 3 bases, and 10 bases had no gene match. The CDR3 sequence is 16 residues long. CDR3 bases: TGTGCCAGCAGTTTCCGGGCGCCCGGACAGGGCTATGGCTACACCTTC. It translates to CASSFRAPGQGYGYTF.

V and J are TRBV12-3 or TRBV12-4 and TRBJ2-5; the match to TRBD2 covers 7 bases. After removal of 3 bases from V and 5 bases from J, the junction contained 12 bases not matched to a gene. This CDR3 region has 16 residues. The CDR3 nucleotides are TGTGCCAGCAGTTTTCGGAGCGGGGTGGCGGGGGAGACCCAGTACTTC. Its protein is CASSFRSGVAGETQYF.

The V gene is TRBV29-1, the J gene TRBJ2-7; 11 bases align to TRBD1. The CDR3 is 14 residues long. V lost 6 bases to trimming and J lost 7 bases; unmatched junction nucleotides: 11. Germline CDR1 SQVTM, CDR2 ANQGSEA. The CDR3 DNA reads TGCAGCGTCGATCTTGGACAGGGGGCGCAGGAGCAGTACTTC. Residues: CSVDLGQGAQEQYF.

The genes are TRBV19 and TRBJ2-7, with a weak D call TRBD1 (7 bases). The V and J ends lost 3 bases and 3 bases respectively, with 12 bases between them. Germline V CDR1 and CDR2: LNHDA, SQIVND (reference sequence). The CDR3 totals 14 residues. The CDR3 bases are TGTGCCAGTAGTATGGGGACAGCGGGCTACGAGCAGTACTTC. Its protein is CASSMGTAGYEQYF.

The sample holds many counts of this clonotype. The chain recombines TRBV7-3 with TRBJ2-1; 7 nucleotides align to TRBD1. J gave up 4 bases and V 4 bases, and 7 bases lay outside the gene matches. CDR1 is SGHTA, CDR2 FQGTGA, per germline. The CDR3 extends over 15 amino acids. The CDR3 DNA reads as TGTGCCAGCAGCTCCGACCCGGGACAGTACAATGAGCAGTTCTTC. Its protein is CASSSDPGQYNEQFF.

The CDR3 DNA sequence: TGTGCCAGCAGTTTCCCCGATCTTGGGTCCGAGCAGTACTTC. It encodes CASSFPDLGSEQYF. The rearrangement uses TRBV28 and TRBJ2-7, with D uncertain. CDR1 is MDHEN, CDR2 SYDVKM, per germline. Trimming pared 3 bases from V and 6 bases from J, leaving 15 bases between. The CDR3 consists of 14 residues.

The chain carries TRBV5-4 and TRBJ2-7, with unresolved D. The germline V and J ends were trimmed by 0 bases and 0 bases, with 16 bases remaining between them. Germline V gives CDR1 SGHNT, CDR2 YYREEE (reference sequence). The CDR3 runs 17 residues. The CDR3 DNA follows: TGTGCCAGCAGCTTGGGGGTGGCGCAGCGACTCTCCTACGAGCAGTACTTC. Protein sequence: CASSLGVAQRLSYEQYF. Full variable domain (missing parts from reference TRBV5-4 and TRBJ2-7): ETGVTQSPTHLIKTRGQQVTLRCSSQSGHNTVSWYQQALGQGPQFIFQYYREEENGRGNFPPRFSGLQFPNYSSELNVNALELDDSALYLCASSLGVAQRLSYEQYFGPGTRLTVT.

The chain links TRBV5-4 to TRBJ1-1, with unresolved D. CDR3 size: 14 residues. V lost 5 bases, J lost 7 bases, and 18 bases lay in between. Germline V gives CDR1 SGHNT, CDR2 YYREEE (reference sequence). The CDR3 protein is CASSSVTSNREAFF. CDR3 DNA: TGTGCCAGCAGTTCGGTTACAAGCAACCGTGAAGCTTTCTTT.

As concerns this clonotype: One end of the junction varies from germline; a read error may be responsible. The V call is TRBV5-1, the J call TRBJ2-3; TRBD2 agrees at 7 bases. Germline lookup yields CDR1 SGHRS and CDR2 YFSETQ. CDR3 length equals 17 residues. The CDR3 DNA reads TGCGCCAGCGGCTTACTGACTGTAGCGGGCACGGGAGATACGCAGTATTTT. Amino acids: CASGLLTVAGTGDTQYF.

The genes are TRBV3-1 and TRBJ1-1, with D unclear. Germline-derived CDR1 and CDR2 are LGHDT and YNNKEL (reference sequence). The CDR3 runs to 12 residues. V was pared by 1 base and J by 3 bases, with 3 bases between. The chain's CDR3 is CASSQGHTEAFF. For the CDR3, the DNA is TGTGCCAGCAGCCAAGGGCACACTGAAGCTTTCTTT. Looking up the rest from reference TRBV3-1 and TRBJ1-1 gives the full variable domain: DTAVSQTPKYLVTQMGNDKSIKCEQNLGHDTMYWYKQDSKKFLKIMFSYNNKELIINETVPNRFSPKSPDKAHLNLHINSLELGDSAVYFCASSQGHTEAFFGQGTRLTVV.

This clonotype was counted many times. This sequence joins TRBV7-2 and TRBJ1-5; the D gene is possibly TRBD1 (5 bases). CDR1 and CDR2 from the germline V gene are SGHTA and FQGNSA. Trimming left V 0 bases short and J 6 bases short, with 6 bases between. CDR3 length equals 13 residues. The CDR3, as DNA: TGTGCCAGCAGCTTAGCGGGGGGTCAGCCCCAGCATTTT. Amino acid sequence: CASSLAGGQPQHF. Drawing the rest from reference TRBV7-2 and TRBJ1-5, the complete variable domain is GAGVSQSPSNKVTEKGKDVELRCDPISGHTALYWYRQSLGQGLEFLIYFQGNSAPDKSGLPSDRFSAERTGGSVSTLTIQRTQQEDSAVYLCASSLAGGQPQHFGDGTRLSIL.

Many counts were recorded for this clonotype. The V call is TRBV7-2, the J call TRBJ2-3; no clear D. The germline V gene encodes CDR1 SGHTA and CDR2 FQGNSA. Trimming removed 3 bases at V and 3 bases at J, with 7 bases between. The CDR3 consists of 13 residues. CDR3 sequence: CASSFRVTDTQYF. DNA of the CDR3: TGTGCCAGCAGCTTTCGGGTTACAGATACGCAGTATTTT.

This clonotype was recorded many times. This chain uses TRBV12-3 or TRBV12-4 with TRBJ1-1, with no clear D. Trimming shortened V by 4 bases and J by 2 bases, and 8 bases separated the two germline ends. The CDR3 is 13 residues long. CDR3 coding DNA: TGTGCCAGCAGTTATGCGGGCAACACTGAAGCTTTCTTT. This codes for CASSYAGNTEAFF.

The J gene is TRBJ2-3, the V gene TRBV28; D gene unclear. The ends were cut back, 6 bases at V and 9 bases at J, with 10 bases in the middle. The V gene's germline CDR1 is MDHEN and CDR2 SYDVKM. The length of the CDR3 is 11 residues. Here the CDR3 DNA reads TGTGCCAGCAGCACCACGTGGACGCAGTATTTT. Translating it yields CASSTTWTQYF.